This entry lists 21 T cell receptor beta chains sequenced from one sample in a study of identical twins. From the 5' RACE reads, TCRdb called clonotypes with MiXCR, one entry per CDR3 protein. The data show more than 1.5 million distinct CDR3 sequences, about 31% seen once. Sequenced sample: cord blood. These receptors all stem from a newborn girl in good health.

This clonotype occurred many times. This rearrangement joins TRBV25-1 to TRBJ2-5; D gene unclear. Trimming removed 2 bases at V and 1 base at J, with 5 bases between. The CDR3 spans 13 residues. Germline CDR1 MGHDK, CDR2 SYGVNS. Here the CDR3 reads CASSERLQETQYF. CDR3 coding DNA: TGTGCCAGCAGTGAAAGGCTCCAAGAGACCCAGTACTTC.

V and J are TRBV7-9 and TRBJ1-4; D not resolved. CDR3 size: 17 residues. Germline V gene sequence: CDR1 SEHNR, CDR2 FQNEAQ (reference sequence). V was pared by 5 bases and J by 6 bases, with 22 bases between. The CDR3 sequence: CASSHYSHGRLYEKLFF. The CDR3, as DNA: TGTGCCAGCAGCCATTATTCACACGGACGGTTGTATGAAAAACTGTTTTTT.

The chain employs TRBV10-3 and TRBJ2-2; D may be TRBD2 (5 bases). This CDR3 spans 14 amino acids. Germline-derived CDR1 and CDR2 are ENHRY and SYGVKD. V lost 3 bases to trimming and J lost 7 bases, with 12 bases between them. CDR3 region: CAISDRASYGELFF. The CDR3 DNA follows: TGTGCCATCAGTGATCGCGCTAGCTACGGGGAGCTGTTTTTT.

V gene TRBV20-1 combines with J gene TRBJ1-2; 8 bases match TRBD1. Losses at the gene ends were 6 bases for V and 7 bases for J; bases not matched to a gene: 10. Germline loops: CDR1 DFQATT, CDR2 SNEGSKA (reference sequence). The CDR3 loop spans 13 amino acids. CDR3 region: CSAPGQEPSGYTF. Written as DNA, the CDR3 is TGCAGTGCACCGGGACAGGAGCCCTCTGGCTACACCTTC.

This clonotype came up many times. The gene calls are TRBV27 and TRBJ2-7; D not certain. Germline lookup yields CDR1 MNHEY and CDR2 SMNVEV (reference sequence). The V end lost 3 bases, the J end lost 2 bases, and 8 bases lay between the germline ends. This CDR3 comprises 13 residues. CDR3 region: CASSFARTYEQYF. CDR3 nucleotides: TGTGCCAGCAGTTTTGCCAGAACCTACGAGCAGTACTTC.

This clonotype came up a few times. The chain uses TRBV24-1 and TRBJ2-3; D not resolved. From germline, CDR1 is KGHDR and CDR2 SFDVKD. V lost 0 bases to trimming and J lost 0 bases, with 3 bases between them. CDR3 length: 14 amino acids. CDR3: CATSDLVSTDTQYF. CDR3 DNA sequence: TGTGCCACCAGTGATTTGGTTAGCACAGATACGCAGTATTTT.

This clonotype was recorded once. The V and J genes are TRBV29-1 and TRBJ2-5; 7 bases agree with TRBD2. Germline V CDR1 and CDR2: SQVTM, ANQGSEA. Unmatched junction bases numbered 11, after V lost 4 bases and J lost 0 bases. CDR3 length equals 16 residues. The chain's CDR3 is CSVGGGRGTHQETQYF. CDR3 sequence (DNA): TGCAGCGTTGGGGGGGGAAGGGGTACCCACCAAGAGACCCAGTACTTC. The whole variable domain, filled in from reference TRBV29-1 and TRBJ2-5, reads SAVISQKPSRDICQRGTSLTIQCQVDSQVTMMFWYRQQPGQSLTLIATANQGSEATYESGFVIDKFPISRPNLTFSTLTVSNMSPEDSSIYLCSVGGGRGTHQETQYFGPGTRLLVL.

This chain joins TRBV5-1 and TRBJ1-2; D is undetermined. The V gene lost 2 bases and the J gene lost 4 bases, with 9 bases spanning the gap. CDR3 length equals 13 residues. Germline values: CDR1 SGHRS, CDR2 YFSETQ. CDR3 protein: CASSFGSPYGYTF. CDR3 in DNA: TGCGCCAGCAGCTTCGGCAGCCCCTATGGCTACACCTTC. Supplemented by reference TRBV5-1 and TRBJ1-2, the full variable domain reads KAGVTQTPRYLIKTRGQQVTLSCSPISGHRSVSWYQQTPGQGLQFLFEYFSETQRNKGNFPGRFSGRQFSNSRSEMNVSTLELGDSALYLCASSFGSPYGYTFGSGTRLTVV.

The chain recombines TRBV3-1 with TRBJ2-5, with no clear D. With 0 bases removed from V and 0 bases from J, the gap between germline ends came to 8 bases. From germline, CDR1 is LGHDT and CDR2 YNNKEL (reference sequence). This CDR3 has 15 amino acids. The CDR3 is CASSQDLMYQETQYF. The CDR3 region has the DNA TGTGCCAGCAGCCAAGATTTGATGTACCAAGAGACCCAGTACTTC.

The chain has TRBV7-9 and TRBJ1-5; no firm D call. The CDR3 sequence is 12 residues long. V gave up 7 bases and J gave up 3 bases, with 7 bases separating them. Looked up from germline, CDR1 is SEHNR and CDR2 is FQNEAQ (reference sequence). DNA of the CDR3: TGTGCCAGCACAGAGATCAATCAGCCCCAGCATTTT. Residues: CASTEINQPQHF.

The chain has TRBV29-1 and TRBJ1-2; TRBD1 matches 7 bases. Unmatched junction bases numbered 14, after V lost 6 bases and J lost 7 bases. This CDR3 has 14 amino acids. Germline V lookup: CDR1 SQVTM, CDR2 ANQGSEA. CDR3 sequence: CSVEGTAPLGGYTF. CDR3 nucleotide sequence: TGCAGCGTGGAGGGGACAGCGCCTTTGGGTGGCTACACCTTC.

The chain has TRBV6-5 and TRBJ2-5; TRBD2 agrees at 12 bases. Germline V gives CDR1 MNHEY, CDR2 SVGAGI. CDR3 length equals 16 residues. J lost 11 bases, V lost 0 bases, and 10 bases had no gene match. The CDR3 region has the DNA TGTGCCAGCAGTTACTCGCCTAGCGGGAGGGCCAATGAGCAGTACTTC. Its protein product is CASSYSPSGRANEQYF.

This clonotype was detected only a few times. One junction end does not reproduce the germline sequence, and a read error may be involved. This chain uses TRBV6-5 with TRBJ1-1, with D maybe TRBD1 (5 bases). CDR3 length: 15 amino acids. Germline V CDR1 and CDR2: MNHEY, SVGAGI. The chain's CDR3 is CACSYVGEGNTEAFF. DNA of the CDR3: TGTGCCTGCAGTTACGTGGGGGAAGGCAACACTGAAGCTTTCTTT.

This clonotype was detected many times. This chain's CDR3 is CASSLAGGAIYGYTF. The CDR3 region has the DNA TGTGCCAGCAGTTTAGCAGGGGGCGCGATCTATGGCTACACCTTC. The V gene is TRBV12-3 or TRBV12-4, the J gene TRBJ1-2, with 7 bases that match TRBD1. This CDR3 spans 15 amino acids. Trimming took 0 bases from V and 4 from J; bases not matched to a gene: 5.

The chain links TRBV20-1 to TRBJ1-1; D unresolved. Germline-derived CDR1 and CDR2 are DFQATT and SNEGSKA (reference sequence). Trimming shortened V by 4 bases and J by 4 bases, and 13 bases separated the two germline ends. The CDR3 extends over 13 amino acids. CDR3 nucleotides: TGCAGTGCTAAGCCCCGGGAGGGCACTGAAGCTTTCTTT. It yields the protein CSAKPREGTEAFF.

This clonotype was detected only a few times. The V call is TRBV5-1, the J call TRBJ2-5; 7 bases map to TRBD2. V shed 0 bases, J shed 4 bases, and the junction held 3 bases outside the gene matches. The CDR3 is 14 residues long. Germline V gene data show CDR1 as SGHRS and CDR2 as YFSETQ. The CDR3 nucleotides are TGCGCCAGCAGCTTGGATGCGGGAGTAGAGACCCAGTACTTC. It specifies CASSLDAGVETQYF. The full variable domain, with the rest looked up from reference TRBV5-1 and TRBJ2-5, is KAGVTQTPRYLIKTRGQQVTLSCSPISGHRSVSWYQQTPGQGLQFLFEYFSETQRNKGNFPGRFSGRQFSNSRSEMNVSTLELGDSALYLCASSLDAGVETQYFGPGTRLLVL.

This clonotype came up a few times. This rearrangement joins TRBV28 to TRBJ1-5; TRBD1 matches at 8 bases. The V segment lost 6 bases and the J segment 4 bases; nucleotides outside the gene matches: 5. This CDR3 is 14 amino acids long. CDR1 and CDR2 (germline): MDHEN, SYDVKM. The CDR3 reads CASSTGGRNQPQHF. The CDR3 DNA reads TGTGCCAGCAGCACAGGGGGGCGGAATCAGCCCCAGCATTTT.

The genes are TRBV6-5 and TRBJ2-7, with 12 nucleotides matching TRBD2. Germline lookup yields CDR1 MNHEY and CDR2 SVGAGI. The CDR3 extends over 17 amino acids. The V and J ends lost 2 bases and 4 bases, in that order; junction bases with no gene match: 9. CDR3 bases: TGTGCCAGCAGTTACCTCGGGGCTAGCGGGAGGGTATACGAGCAGTACTTC. Translating it yields CASSYLGASGRVYEQYF.

This chain uses TRBV4-2 with TRBJ1-2, with TRBD1 identical over 7 bases. Germline V gives CDR1 LGHNA, CDR2 YNFKEQ. V lost 4 bases, J lost 4 bases, and 9 bases stayed unmatched. The CDR3 consists of 15 residues. This CDR3 reads CASSRSDGTAYGYTF. DNA of the CDR3: TGTGCCAGCAGCCGATCAGACGGGACAGCCTATGGCTACACCTTC.

The chain links TRBV20-1 to TRBJ2-1; D gene uncertain. The germline gives CDR1 DFQATT, CDR2 SNEGSKA (reference sequence). CDR3 length: 11 residues. Between the trimmed V and J ends, which lost 0 bases and 15 bases, there was a span of 12 bases. CDR3 coding DNA: TGCAGTGCTAGAGATTGGGGTGATCCGTTCTTC. Translated: CSARDWGDPFF.

The V call is TRBV20-1, the J call TRBJ2-1; 13 positions agree with TRBD2. V lost 6 bases to trimming and J lost 12 bases; unmatched junction nucleotides: 11. Germline V gene data show CDR1 as DFQATT and CDR2 as SNEGSKA (reference sequence). This CDR3 region has 14 residues. CDR3 region: CSAATSGRVRGQFF. The CDR3 coding sequence is TGCAGTGCAGCCACTAGCGGGAGGGTAAGAGGGCAGTTCTTC.